This TCR beta chain was captured in a study of blood T cell repertoires in COVID-19. Study-level information: Spain, Italy and the United States supplied samples that represented acute and convalescent COVID-19.

This clone was recorded once. CDR1 and CDR2 (germline): SEHNR, FQNEAQ (reference sequence). This CDR3 comprises 15 residues. Between the trimmed V and J ends, which lost 5 bases and 2 bases, there was a span of 14 bases. Generated by immunoSEQ multiplex PCR, the TCRdb table keeps only in-frame clones and is missing some. This sample has 190,000 or so clones, with 94% found just once. Specimen: peripheral blood. The receptor's source is a man aged 25 to 45 with COVID-19, enrolled during active disease. The V and J genes are TRBV7-9 and TRBJ2-3, with a tentative D call TRBD2 (5 bases). CDR3 DNA sequence: TGTGCCAGCAGCACGGGGTCGGAGATCACAGATACGCAGTATTTT. It specifies CASSTGSEITDTQYF. Together with reference TRBV7-9 and TRBJ2-3, the CDR3 gives the full variable domain: DTGVSQNPRHKITKRGQNVTFRCDPISEHNRLYWYRQTLGQGPEFLTYFQNEAQLEKSRLLSDRFSAERPKGSFSTLEIQRTEQGDSAMYLCASSTGSEITDTQYFGPGTRLTVL.